The 21 T cell receptor beta chains presented below share a single source sample, sequenced in a study of T-cell memory formation after mild COVID-19. TCRdb re-called the 5' RACE reads with MiXCR, one entry per CDR3 protein. The top ten hold more than 8% of the sample, which has about 440,000 distinct CDR3 sequences, 20% seen once. Sequenced: PBMCs or a T cell subset sorted from them (not recorded which). The receptors here all came from an adult woman who had mild COVID-19 (a few samples of this study predate the infection). Cell type and time point are not known.

V and J are TRBV7-8 and TRBJ2-7, with 10 nucleotides matching TRBD2. This CDR3 has 15 amino acids. V shed 3 bases and J 1 base; nucleotides not matched to a gene: 3. From germline, CDR1 is SGHVS and CDR2 FQNEAQ. CDR3 sequence reads: CASSFLTSGSYEQYF. For the CDR3, the DNA is TGTGCCAGCAGCTTCCTGACTAGCGGGTCCTACGAGCAGTACTTC. Together with reference TRBV7-8 and TRBJ2-7, the CDR3 gives the full variable domain: GAGVSQSPRYKVAKRGQDVALRCDPISGHVSLFWYQQALGQGPEFLTYFQNEAQLDKSGLPSDRFFAERPEGSVSTLKIQRTQQEDSAVYLCASSFLTSGSYEQYFGPGTRLTVT.

This clonotype was detected ten times or more. The chain combines TRBV5-4 with TRBJ2-3, with D maybe TRBD1 (5 bases). CDR3 length equals 15 residues. V lost 5 bases, J lost 5 bases, and 18 bases lay in between. Germline CDR1 reads SGHNT; CDR2 reads YYREEE (reference sequence). CDR3 DNA: TGTGCCAGCAGTGGAACAGGACATCAGGGAGATACGCAGTATTTT. It yields the protein CASSGTGHQGDTQYF.

The V call is TRBV2, the J call TRBJ2-1; TRBD2 might be the D (6 bases). The CDR3 sequence is 12 residues long. V was shortened by 3 bases and J by 12 bases, with 12 bases between the two germline ends. The germline gives CDR1 SNHLY, CDR2 FYNNEI. Here the CDR3 DNA reads TGTGCCAGCAGTGAGGCTCAGACTAGGCAGTTCTTC. This encodes CASSEAQTRQFF.

This clonotype was found a few times. The CDR3 here is CASSRGLTGVPQHF. As DNA, the CDR3 is TGTGCCAGCAGCCGGGGTCTTACAGGGGTGCCCCAGCATTTT. The rearrangement uses TRBV7-9 and TRBJ1-5; 7 bases match TRBD1. V shed 5 bases, J shed 9 bases, and the junction held 10 bases outside the gene matches. CDR3 length: 14 amino acids. CDR1 is SEHNR, CDR2 FQNEAQ, per germline (reference sequence).

J is TRBJ2-1 and V is TRBV4-1; TRBD2 aligns across 7 bases. This CDR3 is built from 15 residues. The germline V gene has CDR1 MGHRA and CDR2 YSYEKL. The ends lost 4 bases at V and 9 bases at J; junction bases unmatched: 12. The CDR3 loop reads CASSLGDSGLGEQFF. CDR3 coding DNA: TGCGCCAGCAGCCTGGGGGATAGCGGGTTGGGTGAGCAGTTCTTC.

The chain carries TRBV29-1 and TRBJ2-3, with 9 bases matching TRBD1. The CDR3 consists of 11 residues. Germline V lookup: CDR1 SQVTM, CDR2 ANQGSEA. The V and J ends lost 7 bases and 4 bases, in that order; junction bases with no gene match: 0. The CDR3 bases are TGCAGCGGGGACAGGGCAGATACGCAGTATTTT. This encodes CSGDRADTQYF.

The chain has TRBV4-1 and TRBJ1-2, with 7 bases fitting TRBD1. J lost 7 bases, V lost 3 bases, and 14 bases had no gene match. This CDR3 is 16 amino acids long. Germline-derived CDR1 and CDR2 are MGHRA and YSYEKL. The CDR3 spells CASSQDGTARGRGYTF. DNA of the CDR3: TGCGCCAGCAGCCAGGATGGGACAGCCCGGGGGCGTGGCTACACCTTC.

V usage is TRBV2 and J usage is TRBJ1-5; D not resolved. Germline V gene data show CDR1 as SNHLY and CDR2 as FYNNEI. The CDR3 consists of 13 residues. Trimming left V 6 bases short and J 4 bases short, with 10 bases between. CDR3 DNA sequence: TGTGCCAGCAGGGACGACCGGAATCAGCCCCAGCATTTT. Its protein product is CASRDDRNQPQHF.

This clonotype was picked up a small number of times. The V and J genes are TRBV11-1 and TRBJ1-2; D call uncertain. Trimming shortened V by 3 bases and J by 0 bases, and 11 bases separated the two germline ends. The length of the CDR3 is 15 residues. The germline V gene encodes CDR1 SGHAT and CDR2 FQDESV (reference sequence). This CDR3 reads CASSFSSAPNYGYTF. As DNA, the CDR3 is TGTGCCAGCAGCTTCTCAAGCGCCCCTAACTATGGCTACACCTTC.

There are a few counts of this clonotype. The CDR3 is CASSSSGLAGPYEQYF. CDR3 nucleotides: TGTGCCAGCAGCTCCTCGGGACTAGCGGGGCCCTACGAGCAGTACTTC. This sequence joins TRBV7-2 and TRBJ2-7, with 13 nucleotides matching TRBD2. The V segment lost 4 bases and the J segment 2 bases; nucleotides outside the gene matches: 5. Germline CDR1 reads SGHTA; CDR2 reads FQGNSA. This CDR3 has 16 amino acids.

The V call is TRBV20-1, the J call TRBJ2-3, with 10 bases matching TRBD1. Germline V lookup: CDR1 DFQATT, CDR2 SNEGSKA (reference sequence). The CDR3 contains 13 residues. V gave up 6 bases and J gave up 4 bases; unmatched junction bases: 4. The DNA of the CDR3 is TGCAGTGCCAGACAGGGGGCCTCAGATACGCAGTATTTT. Translated, it gives CSARQGASDTQYF.

The sample holds a few counts of this clonotype. The chain links TRBV29-1 to TRBJ2-7; the match to TRBD2 covers 9 bases. Trimming removed 6 bases from V and 4 bases from J; junction bases left unmatched: 7. Germline values: CDR1 SQVTM, CDR2 ANQGSEA. This CDR3 comprises 13 residues. The chain's CDR3 is CSVETSGKYEQYF. The CDR3 DNA is TGCAGCGTCGAGACTAGCGGTAAATACGAGCAGTACTTC.

This clonotype came up a few times. The chain is built from TRBV20-1 and TRBJ2-7; 11 nucleotides align to TRBD2. V shed 1 base and J 3 bases; nucleotides not matched to a gene: 5. The CDR3 is 15 residues long. Germline V gene data show CDR1 as DFQATT and CDR2 as SNEGSKA (reference sequence). The CDR3 loop is CSARGGGTSGYEQYF. Written as DNA, the CDR3 is TGCAGTGCTAGAGGAGGGGGGACTAGCGGCTACGAGCAGTACTTC.

The V gene is TRBV4-3, the J gene TRBJ2-3, with TRBD2 matching over 8 bases. Germline V gene sequence: CDR1 LGHNA, CDR2 YSLEER. This CDR3 is built from 18 residues. With 2 bases clipped from V and 1 base from J, the junction kept 11 bases outside the gene matches. The CDR3 sequence: CASSQSRGSGSRTDTQYF. The CDR3, as DNA: TGCGCCAGCAGCCAATCCAGAGGCAGCGGGAGCCGCACAGATACGCAGTATTTT.

There are a few counts of this clonotype. The V and J genes are TRBV29-1 and TRBJ1-2, with D unresolved. The germline gives CDR1 SQVTM, CDR2 ANQGSEA. CDR3 length: 11 amino acids. The V gene lost 4 bases and the J gene lost 5 bases, with 8 bases spanning the gap. In DNA, the CDR3 is TGCAGCGTTGTAGCGCGGTATGGCTACACCTTC. It is translated as CSVVARYGYTF.

The chain is built from TRBV11-2 and TRBJ2-2, with a possible D match to TRBD1 (5 bases). The V gene lost 0 bases and the J gene lost 4 bases, with 9 bases spanning the gap. The germline CDR1 and CDR2 sequences are SGHAT and FQNNGV. The CDR3 totals 15 residues. The CDR3 protein is CASSLDRQGTGELFF. The CDR3, as DNA: TGTGCCAGCAGCTTAGATCGCCAGGGCACCGGGGAGCTGTTTTTT.

In its sample, this clonotype was seen many times. This chain connects TRBV20-1 to TRBJ2-7, with 14 bases lining up with TRBD2. Per the germline V gene, CDR1 is DFQATT and CDR2 is SNEGSKA (reference sequence). CDR3 length: 17 residues. The V gene end was trimmed by 5 bases and the J gene end by 2 bases; junction bases not matched to a gene: 11. Written as DNA, the CDR3 is TGCAGTGCTCCTTCCGGGACTAGCGGGAGATACCCCTACGAGCAGTACTTC. Protein sequence: CSAPSGTSGRYPYEQYF.

This clonotype was seen a handful of times. The J gene is TRBJ2-3, the V gene TRBV7-9, with 9 bases matching TRBD2. The J segment lost 6 bases and the V segment lost 0 bases, leaving 4 bases of the junction unmatched. CDR1 and CDR2 (germline): SEHNR, FQNEAQ (reference sequence). CDR3 length: 15 residues. CDR3 coding DNA: TGTGCCAGCAGCTTAGCGCTGAGCGGGGGGGATACGCAGTATTTT. Protein sequence: CASSLALSGGDTQYF.

The sample holds a few counts of this clonotype. The genes are TRBV20-1 and TRBJ1-6; D is possibly TRBD1 (6 bases). This CDR3 contains 14 residues. Trimming took 3 bases from V and 10 from J, leaving 16 bases between them. The germline gives CDR1 DFQATT, CDR2 SNEGSKA (reference sequence). In DNA, the CDR3 is TGCAGTGCTAGTGCGTCGGACAGCTTATCACCCCTCCACTTT. This sequence encodes CSASASDSLSPLHF.

V usage is TRBV14 and J usage is TRBJ1-2; D might be TRBD1 (5 bases). The germline CDR1 and CDR2 sequences are SGHDN and FVKESK. V lost 1 base and J 7 bases, leaving 13 bases between the germline ends. This CDR3 spans 14 amino acids. CDR3 sequence reads: CASSQVWGLGGYTF. DNA for the CDR3: TGTGCCAGCAGCCAAGTCTGGGGGTTGGGTGGCTACACCTTC.

The genes are TRBV5-4 and TRBJ2-1, with 8 bases fitting TRBD2. Germline V gives CDR1 SGHNT, CDR2 YYREEE (reference sequence). The CDR3 loop spans 14 amino acids. The trim removed 3 bases at V and 8 bases at J, leaving 7 bases unmatched. For the CDR3, the DNA is TGTGCCAGCAGCTACGGGACTAGTTTCGATGAGCAGTTCTTC. Protein product: CASSYGTSFDEQFF.